Listed below are T cell receptor beta chains from one sample, sequenced in a study of cytomegalovirus exposure and HLA in healthy donors. The table came from immunoSEQ multiplex PCR; TCRdb's copy has only in-frame clones and leaves some out. The sample contains around 350,000 clones, about nine tenths of which appear only once. Material: PBMCs. The receptors stem from a woman aged 18-29 years in good health and CMV-seronegative. CDR3s include the opening cysteine and the closing phenylalanine or tryptophan. The D gene is left open where the match is weak. Rows may omit the clone size; those that give it use once, few, many or a size class.

CASSQGIRPYNEQFF,TGCGCCAGCAGCCAAGGCATCAGGCCTTACAATGAGCAGTTCTTC,TRBJ2-1,TRBV4-1,.,.
CASSYGTGVYSPLHF,TGTGCCAGCAGCTATGGGACAGGTGTTTATTCACCCCTCCACTTT,TRBJ1-6,TRBV5-4,TRBD1,once
CASTQDRDTQYF,TGTGCCAGCACCCAAGACAGAGATACGCAGTATTTT,TRBJ2-3,TRBV27,.,.
CATARRESSYNEQFF,TGTGCCACGGCGAGGCGGGAGAGCTCCTACAATGAGCAGTTCTTC,TRBJ2-1,TRBV6-1,TRBD2,once
CASSTGLSTDTQYF,TGTGCCAGCAGTACGGGACTCAGCACAGATACGCAGTATTTT,TRBJ2-3,TRBV27,.,.
CASSLNLMNTEAFF,TGTGCCAGCAGTTTAAATCTTATGAACACTGAAGCTTTCTTT,TRBJ1-1,TRBV28,.,.
CASSHRTGVYGYTF,TGTGCCAGCAGCCACAGGACAGGGGTGTATGGCTACACCTTC,TRBJ1-2,TRBV14,TRBD1,once
CASSTRTGQTEAFF,TGCGCCAGCAGCACCCGGACAGGGCAAACTGAAGCTTTCTTT,TRBJ1-1,TRBV5-1,TRBD1,.
CASSLAGGDEFF,TGCGCCAGCAGCTTGGCAGGGGGCGACGAGTTCTTC,TRBJ2-1,TRBV5-1,TRBD1,.
CASSTGREQYF,TGTGCCAGCAGTACAGGGCGGGAGCAGTACTTC,TRBJ2-7,TRBV5-6,.,.
CASSEGPASYYEQYF,TGTGCCAGCAGTGAAGGGCCAGCGTCATACTACGAGCAGTACTTC,TRBJ2-7,TRBV6-1,.,.
CASSSSPPYEQYF,TGTGCCAGCAGTTCTAGTCCGCCCTACGAGCAGTACTTC,TRBJ2-7,TRBV28,.,.
CASSPDRPGGTDTQYF,TGTGCCAGCAGCCCGGACAGGCCGGGGGGCACAGATACGCAGTATTTT,TRBJ2-3,TRBV5-6,.,.
CASSPGVAGPYEQYF,TGTGCCAGCAGCCCCGGGGTAGCGGGCCCCTACGAGCAGTACTTC,TRBJ2-7,TRBV25-1,TRBD2,.
CASSPGQGGDEQYF,TGCGCCAGCAGTCCTGGACAGGGCGGGGACGAGCAGTACTTC,TRBJ2-7,TRBV23-1,TRBD1,.
CASSWRQGAWDEQFF,TGTGCCAGCAGTTGGCGACAGGGGGCGTGGGATGAGCAGTTCTTC,TRBJ2-1,TRBV27,TRBD1,once
CSVYRQGHGYTF,TGCAGCGTCTACCGACAGGGGCATGGCTACACCTTC,TRBJ1-2,TRBV29-1,TRBD1,few
CASSSQGQGQGYGYTF,TGCGCCAGCAGCTCCCAAGGACAGGGACAAGGCTATGGCTACACCTTC,TRBJ1-2,TRBV5-1,TRBD1,.
CASSPQGVGANVLTF,TGTGCCAGCAGTCCCCAGGGGGTTGGGGCCAACGTCCTGACTTTC,TRBJ2-6,TRBV6-5,TRBD1,.
CASSLIGRGLSPGELFF,TGCGCCAGCAGCTTGATTGGGCGGGGACTATCCCCCGGGGAGCTGTTTTTT,TRBJ2-2,TRBV5-1,TRBD2,.
CASSLGRGPEQYF,TGTGCCAGCAGCTTAGGGCGAGGGCCCGAGCAGTACTTC,TRBJ2-7,TRBV11-2,.,.
CASMGGGDEKLFF,TGTGCCAGCATGGGAGGGGGTGACGAAAAACTGTTTTTT,TRBJ1-4,TRBV13,.,.
CASSPQGGNEKLFF,TGTGCCAGCAGTCCACAGGGGGGAAATGAAAAACTGTTTTTT,TRBJ1-4,TRBV28,TRBD1,.
CAWSQGTGGIRLGTEAFF,TGTGCCTGGAGTCAGGGAACAGGGGGCATTCGGTTGGGCACTGAAGCTTTCTTT,TRBJ1-1,TRBV30,TRBD1,.
CASSRTVISSGANVLTF,TGTGCCAGCAGTCGGACAGTTATTTCCTCTGGGGCCAACGTCCTGACTTTC,TRBJ2-6,TRBV14,.,.
CASSERQGAFNEAFF,TGTGCCAGCAGTGAAAGACAGGGGGCATTCAATGAAGCTTTCTTT,TRBJ1-1,TRBV6-1,TRBD1,.
CASSLAGRDYGYTF,TGTGCCAGCAGCTTAGCCGGTCGTGACTATGGCTACACCTTC,TRBJ1-2,TRBV7-9,.,.
CASSLNFLVPQHF,TGTGCCAGCAGTTTGAACTTTTTGGTCCCCCAGCATTTT,TRBJ1-5,TRBV28,.,.
CASSPGATRVTTEAFF,TGTGCCAGCTCACCCGGAGCGACGAGGGTTACCACTGAAGCTTTCTTT,TRBJ1-1,TRBV18,.,.
CASSSKTGLAFF,TGTGCCAGCAGCTCCAAGACAGGGTTGGCTTTCTTT,TRBJ1-1,TRBV7-9,TRBD1,.
CASRLTSGSDEQYF,TGTGCCAGTAGGCTGACTAGCGGGAGCGACGAGCAGTACTTC,TRBJ2-7,TRBV19,TRBD2,.
CASRTGSPLHF,TGTGCCAGCAGGACGGGGTCACCCCTCCACTTT,TRBJ1-6,TRBV28,.,few
CASSLPGLAYNEQFF,TGTGCCAGCAGTTTACCGGGACTAGCCTACAATGAGCAGTTCTTC,TRBJ2-1,TRBV27,TRBD2,.
CASSSRGGADTGELFF,TGTGCCAGCAGTTCCCGAGGGGGGGCGGACACCGGGGAGCTGTTTTTT,TRBJ2-2,TRBV27,.,.
CASGRDSNNQPQHF,TGTGCCAGCGGAAGGGACAGTAACAATCAGCCCCAGCATTTT,TRBJ1-5,TRBV2,TRBD1,few
CASSYGGLAGETQYF,TGTGCCAGCAGTTACGGGGGACTAGCGGGAGAGACCCAGTACTTC,TRBJ2-5,TRBV6-5,TRBD2,.
CASSLPPGKPGGNTIYF,TGTGCCAGCAGCTTACCTCCTGGAAAACCGGGAGGAAACACCATATATTTT,TRBJ1-3,TRBV7-2,.,.
CASSARTGDTDTQYF,TGTGCCAGCAGTGCCCGGACAGGCGACACAGATACGCAGTATTTT,TRBJ2-3,TRBV6-4,TRBD1,.
CASRPVRGPPNEQFF,TGTGCCAGTAGACCGGTGCGGGGGCCACCCAATGAGCAGTTCTTC,TRBJ2-1,TRBV19,.,once
CASRAPENYGYTF,TGTGCCAGCAGGGCCCCGGAGAACTATGGCTACACCTTC,TRBJ1-2,TRBV6-1,.,.
CASHPGQNTEAFF,TGTGCCAGCCACCCGGGACAGAACACTGAAGCTTTCTTT,TRBJ1-1,TRBV6-5,.,.
CAWGVQGYGYTF,TGTGCCTGGGGGGTACAGGGTTATGGCTACACCTTC,TRBJ1-2,TRBV30,.,.
CASSFQGAGGPLQETQYF,TGTGCCAGCAGCTTCCAGGGAGCGGGAGGGCCGCTACAAGAGACCCAGTACTTC,TRBJ2-5,TRBV7-2,TRBD2,.
CASRLLAGGSRTDTQYF,TGTGCCAGCAGGTTACTAGCGGGAGGAAGTCGCACAGATACGCAGTATTTT,TRBJ2-3,TRBV2,TRBD2,.
CATSRDRRGVEGRSYGYTF,TGTGCCACCAGCAGAGATCGGCGTGGGGTGGAGGGCCGATCTTATGGCTACACCTTC,TRBJ1-2,TRBV15,.,.
CASSPGTGDNEQFF,TGTGCCAGCTCTCCCGGGACAGGGGACAATGAGCAGTTCTTC,TRBJ2-1,TRBV18,TRBD1,.
CASSAPNSITEAFF,TGTGCCAGCAGTGCCCCCAACTCTATCACTGAAGCTTTCTTT,TRBJ1-1,TRBV2,.,few
CASSPGQTYGYTF,TGTGCCAGCAGCCCCGGACAGACCTATGGCTACACCTTC,TRBJ1-2,TRBV7-8,.,.
CASSEFRQASTNEKLFF,TGTGCCAGTAGCGAGTTTAGACAGGCCTCAACTAATGAAAAACTGTTTTTT,TRBJ1-4,TRBV19,.,.
CASSLYRAKNIQYF,TGTGCCAGCAGTTTATACAGGGCCAAAAACATTCAGTACTTC,TRBJ2-4,TRBV28,.,.
CASSEPGGGFYQPQHF,TGTGCCAGCAGTGAACCCGGGGGAGGGTTTTACCAGCCCCAGCATTTT,TRBJ1-5,TRBV6-1,.,.
CASSEGRVGVAEQFF,TGTGCCAGCAGTGAAGGGCGGGTGGGTGTCGCGGAGCAGTTCTTC,TRBJ2-1,TRBV2,.,.
CASSDSGWSSYNEQFF,TGTGCCAGCAGTGATAGCGGGTGGAGCTCCTACAATGAGCAGTTCTTC,TRBJ2-1,TRBV6-1,TRBD2,.
CASSLDRVRKAFF,TGTGCCAGCAGCTTGGACAGGGTACGAAAAGCTTTCTTT,TRBJ1-1,TRBV5-4,.,.
CASSRAGTGGSPLHF,TGTGCCAGCAGCCGCGCCGGGACAGGGGGTTCACCCCTCCACTTT,TRBJ1-6,TRBV16,TRBD1,.
CASSGGGLTKNIQYF,TGTGCCAGCAGTGGCGGGGGGTTGACCAAAAACATTCAGTACTTC,TRBJ2-4,TRBV2,TRBD2,.
CASGSRRSSYNEQFF,TGTGCCAGCGGCTCCAGGAGGAGCTCCTACAATGAGCAGTTCTTC,TRBJ2-1,TRBV27,.,.
CASSWTGGLVYGYTF,TGTGCCAGCAGTTGGACAGGGGGCTTGGTGTATGGCTACACCTTC,TRBJ1-2,TRBV27,TRBD1,.
CASSYRTMPPHNEQFF,TGTGCCAGCAGCTATAGGACTATGCCGCCCCACAATGAGCAGTTCTTC,TRBJ2-1,TRBV11-2,.,.